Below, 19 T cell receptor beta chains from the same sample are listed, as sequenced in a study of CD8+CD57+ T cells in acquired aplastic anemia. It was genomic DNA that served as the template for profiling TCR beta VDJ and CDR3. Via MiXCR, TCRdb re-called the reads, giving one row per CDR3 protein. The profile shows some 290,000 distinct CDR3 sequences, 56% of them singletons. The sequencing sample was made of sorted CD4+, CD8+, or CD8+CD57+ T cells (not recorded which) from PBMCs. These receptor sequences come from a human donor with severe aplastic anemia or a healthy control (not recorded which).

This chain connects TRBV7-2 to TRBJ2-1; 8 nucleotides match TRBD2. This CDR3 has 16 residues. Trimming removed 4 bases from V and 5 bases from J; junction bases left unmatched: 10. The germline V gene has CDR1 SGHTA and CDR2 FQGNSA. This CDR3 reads CASSSVAGRMNNEQFF. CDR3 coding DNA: TGTGCCAGCAGCTCAGTAGCGGGACGAATGAACAATGAGCAGTTCTTC. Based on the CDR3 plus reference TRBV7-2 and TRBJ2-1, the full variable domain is GAGVSQSPSNKVTEKGKDVELRCDPISGHTALYWYRQSLGQGLEFLIYFQGNSAPDKSGLPSDRFSAERTGGSVSTLTIQRTQQEDSAVYLCASSSVAGRMNNEQFFGPGTRLTVL.

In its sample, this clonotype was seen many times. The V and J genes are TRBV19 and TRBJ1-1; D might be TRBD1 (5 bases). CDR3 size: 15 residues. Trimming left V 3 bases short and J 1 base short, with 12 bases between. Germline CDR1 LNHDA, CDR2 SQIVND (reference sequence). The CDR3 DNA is TGTGCCAGTAGTATTAATTTGCAGGGGAACACTGAAGCTTTCTTT. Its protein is CASSINLQGNTEAFF.

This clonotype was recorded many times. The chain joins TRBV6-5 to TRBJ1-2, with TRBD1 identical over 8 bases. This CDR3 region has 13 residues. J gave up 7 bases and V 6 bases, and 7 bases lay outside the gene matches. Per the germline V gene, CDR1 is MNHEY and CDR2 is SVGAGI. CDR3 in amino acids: CASRSYGTGGYTF. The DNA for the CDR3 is TGTGCCAGCAGATCATACGGGACAGGTGGCTACACCTTC.

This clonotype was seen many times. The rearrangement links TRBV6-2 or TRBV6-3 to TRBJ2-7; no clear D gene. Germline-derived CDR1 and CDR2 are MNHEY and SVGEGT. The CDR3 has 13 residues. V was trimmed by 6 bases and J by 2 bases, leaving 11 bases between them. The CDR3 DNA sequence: TGTGCCAGCAGGCCCTTTCCCACCTACGAGCAGTACTTC. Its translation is CASRPFPTYEQYF.

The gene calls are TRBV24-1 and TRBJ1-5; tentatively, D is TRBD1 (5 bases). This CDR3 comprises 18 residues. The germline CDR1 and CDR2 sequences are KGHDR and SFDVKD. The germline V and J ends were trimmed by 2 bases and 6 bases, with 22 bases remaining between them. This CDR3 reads CATSDSNVGRGIFQPQHF. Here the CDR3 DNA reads TGTGCCACCAGTGATTCGAACGTGGGACGTGGGATTTTTCAGCCCCAGCATTTT.

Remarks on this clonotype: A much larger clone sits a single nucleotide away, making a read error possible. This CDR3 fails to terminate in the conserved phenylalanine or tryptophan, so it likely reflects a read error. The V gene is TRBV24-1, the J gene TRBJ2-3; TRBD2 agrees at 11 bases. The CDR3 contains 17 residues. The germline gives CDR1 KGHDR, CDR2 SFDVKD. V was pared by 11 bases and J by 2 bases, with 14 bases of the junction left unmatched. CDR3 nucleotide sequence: TGTGCCAGCAAACGACCTTTAGCGGGGGGGCCCACAGATACGCAGTATTCT. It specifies CASKRPLAGGPTDTQYS.

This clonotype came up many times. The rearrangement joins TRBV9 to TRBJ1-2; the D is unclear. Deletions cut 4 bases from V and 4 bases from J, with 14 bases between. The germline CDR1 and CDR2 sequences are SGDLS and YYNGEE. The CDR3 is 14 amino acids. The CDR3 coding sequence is TGTGCCAGCAGCCAGTCATTGGGAGGCTATGGCTACACCTTC. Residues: CASSQSLGGYGYTF. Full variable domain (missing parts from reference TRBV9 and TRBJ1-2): DSGVTQTPKHLITATGQRVTLRCSPRSGDLSVYWYQQSLDQGLQFLIQYYNGEERAKGNILERFSAQQFPDLHSELNLSSLELGDSALYFCASSQSLGGYGYTFGSGTRLTVV.

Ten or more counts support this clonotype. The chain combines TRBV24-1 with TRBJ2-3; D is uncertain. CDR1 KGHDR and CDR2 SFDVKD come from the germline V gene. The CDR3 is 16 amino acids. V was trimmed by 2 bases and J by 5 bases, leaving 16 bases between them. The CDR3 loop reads CATSDWQATVGDTQYF. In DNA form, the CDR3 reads TGTGCCACCAGTGATTGGCAGGCGACGGTGGGAGATACGCAGTATTTT.

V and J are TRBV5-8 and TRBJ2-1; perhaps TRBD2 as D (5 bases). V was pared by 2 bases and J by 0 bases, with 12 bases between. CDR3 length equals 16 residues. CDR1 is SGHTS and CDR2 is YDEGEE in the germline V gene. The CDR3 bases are TGTGCCAGCAGCTTAGGACTGGGAAGCTCCTACAATGAGCAGTTCTTC. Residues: CASSLGLGSSYNEQFF.

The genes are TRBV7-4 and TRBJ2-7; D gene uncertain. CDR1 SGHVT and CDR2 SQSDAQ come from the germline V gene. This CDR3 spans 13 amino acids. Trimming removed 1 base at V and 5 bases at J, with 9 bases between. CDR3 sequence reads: CASSLGAFNEQYF. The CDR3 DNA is TGTGCCAGCAGCTTAGGCGCGTTCAACGAGCAGTACTTC.

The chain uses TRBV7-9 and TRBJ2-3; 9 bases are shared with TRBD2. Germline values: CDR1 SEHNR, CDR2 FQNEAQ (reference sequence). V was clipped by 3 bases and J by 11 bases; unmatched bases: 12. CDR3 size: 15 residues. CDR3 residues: CASSLTGGGAGEQYF. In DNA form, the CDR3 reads TGTGCCAGCAGCTTGACTGGCGGGGGGGCGGGAGAGCAGTATTTT.

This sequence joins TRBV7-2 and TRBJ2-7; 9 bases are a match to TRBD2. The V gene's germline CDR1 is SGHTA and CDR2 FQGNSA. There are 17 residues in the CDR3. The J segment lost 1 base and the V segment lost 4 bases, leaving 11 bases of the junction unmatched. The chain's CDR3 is CASSSQTTSGRSYEQYF. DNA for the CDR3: TGTGCCAGCAGCTCCCAAACAACTAGCGGGCGGTCCTACGAGCAGTACTTC.

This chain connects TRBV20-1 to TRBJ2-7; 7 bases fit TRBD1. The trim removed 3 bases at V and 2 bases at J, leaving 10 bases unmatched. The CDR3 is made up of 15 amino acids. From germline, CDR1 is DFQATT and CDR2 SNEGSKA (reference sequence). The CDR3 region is CSASPRQGKAYEQYF. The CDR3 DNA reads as TGCAGTGCTAGTCCCCGACAGGGAAAGGCCTACGAGCAGTACTTC.

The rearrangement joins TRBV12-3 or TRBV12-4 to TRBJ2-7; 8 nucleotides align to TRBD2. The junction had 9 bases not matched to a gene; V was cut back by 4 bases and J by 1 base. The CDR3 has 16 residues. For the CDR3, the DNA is TGTGCCAGCAGTTCGGGGCGGGGGGCCCAATCCTACGAGCAGTACTTC. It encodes CASSSGRGAQSYEQYF.

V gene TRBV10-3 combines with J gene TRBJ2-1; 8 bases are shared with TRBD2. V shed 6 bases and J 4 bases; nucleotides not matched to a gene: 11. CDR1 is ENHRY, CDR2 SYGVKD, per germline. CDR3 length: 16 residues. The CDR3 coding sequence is TGTGCCATCAGCTTTAGCGGGATTGTAGTTTACAATGAGCAGTTCTTC. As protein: CAISFSGIVVYNEQFF.

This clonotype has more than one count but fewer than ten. The CDR3 sequence: CAGGGGGDTQYF. CDR3 nucleotides: TGTGCTGGGGGCGGGGGCGGGGATACGCAGTATTTT. The chain recombines TRBV7-8 with TRBJ2-3, with D tentatively TRBD2 (7 bases). Germline CDR1 SGHVS, CDR2 FQNEAQ. There are 12 residues in the CDR3.

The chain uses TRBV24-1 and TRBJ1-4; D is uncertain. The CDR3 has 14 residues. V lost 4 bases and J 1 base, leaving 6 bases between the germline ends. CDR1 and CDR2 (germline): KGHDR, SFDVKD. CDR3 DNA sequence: TGTGCCACCAGTGAGGCAGGAACTAATGAAAAACTGTTTTTT. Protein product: CATSEAGTNEKLFF.

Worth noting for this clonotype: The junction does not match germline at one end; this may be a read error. CDR3 DNA: TGTGCCAGCAGCTTAGATGGGGGCCGCCCCCCTTATAATTCACTCCTCCACTTT. Its translation is CASSLDGGRPPYNSLLHF. V gene TRBV7-4 combines with J gene TRBJ1-6; a possible D gene is TRBD1 (6 bases). CDR1 is SGHVT, CDR2 SQSDAQ, per germline. This CDR3 has 18 amino acids.

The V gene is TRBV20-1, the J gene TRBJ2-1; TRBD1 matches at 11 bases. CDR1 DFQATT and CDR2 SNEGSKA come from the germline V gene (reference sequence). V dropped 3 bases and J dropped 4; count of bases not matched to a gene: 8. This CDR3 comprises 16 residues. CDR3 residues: CSASGWTGGVYNEQFF. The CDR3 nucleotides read TGCAGTGCTAGCGGATGGACAGGGGGCGTGTACAATGAGCAGTTCTTC.